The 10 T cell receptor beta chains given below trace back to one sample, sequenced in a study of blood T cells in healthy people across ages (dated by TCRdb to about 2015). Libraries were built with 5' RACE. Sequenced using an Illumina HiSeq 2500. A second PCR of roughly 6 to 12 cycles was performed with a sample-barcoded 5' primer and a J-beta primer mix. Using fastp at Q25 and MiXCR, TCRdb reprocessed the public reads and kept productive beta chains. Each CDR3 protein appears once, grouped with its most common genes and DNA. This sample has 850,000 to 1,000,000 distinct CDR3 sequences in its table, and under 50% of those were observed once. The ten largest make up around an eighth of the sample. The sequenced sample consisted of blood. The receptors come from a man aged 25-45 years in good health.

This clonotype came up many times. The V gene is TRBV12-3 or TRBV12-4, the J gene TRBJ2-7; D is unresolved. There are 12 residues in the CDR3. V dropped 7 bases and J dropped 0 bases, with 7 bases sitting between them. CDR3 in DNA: TGTGCCAGCACAAGCAGCTCCTACGAGCAGTACTTC. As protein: CASTSSSYEQYF.

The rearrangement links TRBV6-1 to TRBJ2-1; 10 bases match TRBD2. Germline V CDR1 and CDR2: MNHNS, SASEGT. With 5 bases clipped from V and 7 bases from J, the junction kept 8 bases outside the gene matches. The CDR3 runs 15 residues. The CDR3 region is CASSTAAGGLNEQFF. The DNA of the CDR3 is TGTGCCAGCAGTACTGCAGCGGGGGGGTTAAATGAGCAGTTCTTC.

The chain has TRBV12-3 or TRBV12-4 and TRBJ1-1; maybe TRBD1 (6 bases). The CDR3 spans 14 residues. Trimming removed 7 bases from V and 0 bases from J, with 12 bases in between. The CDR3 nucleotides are TGTGCCAGCAATCCAACAGGGATGAACACTGAAGCTTTCTTT. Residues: CASNPTGMNTEAFF.

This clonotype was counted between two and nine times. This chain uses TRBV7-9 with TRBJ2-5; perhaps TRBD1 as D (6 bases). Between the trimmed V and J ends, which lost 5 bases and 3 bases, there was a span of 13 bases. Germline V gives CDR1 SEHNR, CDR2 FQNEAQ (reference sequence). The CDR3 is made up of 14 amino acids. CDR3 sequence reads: CASSLRDIEETQYF. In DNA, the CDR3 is TGTGCCAGCAGCCTCCGGGACATTGAAGAGACCCAGTACTTC.

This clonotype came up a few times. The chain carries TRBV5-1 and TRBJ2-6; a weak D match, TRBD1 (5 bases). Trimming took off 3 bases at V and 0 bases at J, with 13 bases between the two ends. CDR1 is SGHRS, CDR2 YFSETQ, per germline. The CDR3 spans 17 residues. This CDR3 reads CASSSGDSTSGANVLTF. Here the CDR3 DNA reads TGCGCCAGCAGCTCCGGAGACAGCACCTCTGGGGCCAACGTCCTGACTTTC.

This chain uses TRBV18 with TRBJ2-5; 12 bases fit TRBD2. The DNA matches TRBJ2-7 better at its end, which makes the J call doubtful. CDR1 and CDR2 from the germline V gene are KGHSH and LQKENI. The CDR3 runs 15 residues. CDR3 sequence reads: CASSARTSGTYEQYF. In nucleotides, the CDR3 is TGTGCCAGCTCCGCAAGGACTAGCGGGACTTACGAGCAGTACTTC.

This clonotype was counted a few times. As DNA, the CDR3 is TGTGCCAGCAATACAGGGACTAATGAAAAACTGTTTTTT. This sequence encodes CASNTGTNEKLFF. The V and J genes are TRBV7-9 and TRBJ1-4; TRBD1 might be the D (6 bases). The length of the CDR3 is 13 residues. Germline loops: CDR1 SEHNR, CDR2 FQNEAQ (reference sequence). Trimming left V 7 bases short and J 2 bases short, with 8 bases between.

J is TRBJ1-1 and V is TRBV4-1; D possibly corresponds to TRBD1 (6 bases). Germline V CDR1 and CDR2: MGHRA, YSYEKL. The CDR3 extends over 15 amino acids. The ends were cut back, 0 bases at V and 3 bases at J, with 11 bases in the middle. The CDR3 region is CASSQEPGADTEAFF. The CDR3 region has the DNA TGCGCCAGCAGCCAAGAACCAGGGGCAGACACTGAAGCTTTCTTT.

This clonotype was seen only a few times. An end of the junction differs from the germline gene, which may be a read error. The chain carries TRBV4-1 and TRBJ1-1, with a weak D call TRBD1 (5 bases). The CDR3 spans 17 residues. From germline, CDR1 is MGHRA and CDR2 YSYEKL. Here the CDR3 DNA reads TGCGCCAGCGGCCAAGGCAGCGTCCTCTGGGGGGGCACTGAAGCTTTCTTT. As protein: CASGQGSVLWGGTEAFF.

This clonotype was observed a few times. CDR3 residues: CASSRGQGDYNEQFF. DNA for the CDR3: TGCGCCAGCAGCCGGGGACAGGGGGATTACAATGAGCAGTTCTTC. The chain employs TRBV4-1 and TRBJ2-1; 11 bases match TRBD1. Germline CDR1 reads MGHRA; CDR2 reads YSYEKL. V gave up 4 bases and J gave up 4 bases; unmatched junction bases: 3. The CDR3 length is 15 residues.